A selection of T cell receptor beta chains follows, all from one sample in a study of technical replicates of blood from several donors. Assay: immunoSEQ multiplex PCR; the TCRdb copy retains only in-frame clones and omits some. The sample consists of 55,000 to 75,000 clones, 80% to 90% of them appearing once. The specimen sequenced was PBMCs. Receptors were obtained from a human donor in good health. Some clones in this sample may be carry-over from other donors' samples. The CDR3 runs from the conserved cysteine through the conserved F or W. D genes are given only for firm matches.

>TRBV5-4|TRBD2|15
CASSLVGGGAHEQYF
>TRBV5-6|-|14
CASSLDRYNSPLHF
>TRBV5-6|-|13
CASSLSPGNTIYF
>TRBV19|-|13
CASRPAGTDTQYF
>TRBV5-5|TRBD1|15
CASSPTGTDNYGYTF
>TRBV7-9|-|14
CASSPPGSLGELFF
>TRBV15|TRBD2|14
CATSRKLADYEQYF
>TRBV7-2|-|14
CASSLWEGNQPQHF
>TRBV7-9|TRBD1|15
CASSLGQGIGTEAFF
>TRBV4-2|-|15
CASSQDRLRGNIQYF
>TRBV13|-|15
CASRVGGPYNSPLHF
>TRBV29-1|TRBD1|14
CSSTGGGQGGEQYF
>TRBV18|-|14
CASSPSGSNQPQHF
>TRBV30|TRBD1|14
CAWSTGQGFHEQYF
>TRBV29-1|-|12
CSGSRGLETQYF
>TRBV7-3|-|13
CASSLGANNEQFF
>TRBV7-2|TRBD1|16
CASSSDRGRTGYGYTF
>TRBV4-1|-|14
CASSQDHSNQPQHF
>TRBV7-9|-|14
CATRPQMMNTEAFF
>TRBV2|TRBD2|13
CASSGGGNNEQFF
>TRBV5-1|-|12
CASSLDFYEQYF
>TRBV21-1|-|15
CASSKAGRGTETQYF
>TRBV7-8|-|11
CASTPGNEQFF
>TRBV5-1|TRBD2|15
CASSRTSGSYNEQFF
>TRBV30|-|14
CAWSVPPQRYEQYF
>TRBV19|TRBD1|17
CASSIGPTGGRSQPQHF
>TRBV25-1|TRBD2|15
CASSEMIAGLETQYF
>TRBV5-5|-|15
CASSFSTPGFDEQFF
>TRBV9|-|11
CASSSGAEQYF
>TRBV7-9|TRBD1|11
CATHDRGGYTF
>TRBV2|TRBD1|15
CASRQQRQGPGTQYF
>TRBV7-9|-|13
CASSFQSNQPQHF
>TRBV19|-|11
CASSIRETQYF
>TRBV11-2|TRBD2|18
CASSSGLAGLSSTDTQYF
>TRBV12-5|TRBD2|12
CASGGLLKTQYF
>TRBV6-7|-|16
CASIEMTGSITYEQYF
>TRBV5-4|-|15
CASSLGRAVVNEQFF
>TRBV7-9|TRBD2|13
CASSYPGGDIQYF
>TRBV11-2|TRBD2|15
CASSVAGVAYNEQFF
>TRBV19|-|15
CASSIIQGSGNTIYF
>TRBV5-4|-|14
CASSPAGAPYEQYF
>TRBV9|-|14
CASSVAERSSPLHF
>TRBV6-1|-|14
CASSKRSLNEKLFF
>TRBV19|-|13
CASSIVPGQPQHF
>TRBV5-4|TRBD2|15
CASSLESAGGGELFF
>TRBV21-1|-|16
CASSSMQGLNTGELFF
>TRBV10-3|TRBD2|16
CATSPSRLAGEGEQYF
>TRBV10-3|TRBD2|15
CAIIEASGGAETQYF
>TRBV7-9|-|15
CASSSVMWERGEAFF
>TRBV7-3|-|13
CASRSPSTDTQYF
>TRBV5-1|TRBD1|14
CASSGQGELTEAFF
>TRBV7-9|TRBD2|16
CASSPGGGGTSYEQYF
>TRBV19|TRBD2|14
CASSPPAGPYEQYF